The 20 T cell receptor beta chains presented below share a single source sample, sequenced in a study of T cell repertoires in ileal Crohn's disease. TCRdb's table, derived via immunoSEQ multiplex PCR, lists solely in-frame clones and lacks some. The top ten hold roughly 16% of the sample, which has some 4,200 clones, 69% seen once. The specimen was ileal tissue. The source is an adult with Crohn's disease.

The rearrangement joins TRBV6-1 to TRBJ2-7; D remains ambiguous. Germline assignment: CDR1 MNHNS and CDR2 SASEGT. The CDR3 totals 13 residues. Trimming pared 6 bases from V and 3 bases from J, leaving 12 bases between. CDR3 residues: CASSGGSGYEQYF. CDR3 sequence (DNA): TGTGCCAGCAGCGGCGGATCTGGCTACGAGCAGTACTTC.

V usage is TRBV6-1 and J usage is TRBJ2-3; D is perhaps TRBD2 (6 bases). The CDR3 has 18 residues. Germline V lookup: CDR1 MNHNS, CDR2 SASEGT. V lost 3 bases and J lost 5, with 24 bases in between. DNA of the CDR3: TGTGCCAGCAGTGATCCCCTGACTCGCGGGGTTCGTGTAGATACGCAGTATTTT. Translated, it gives CASSDPLTRGVRVDTQYF.

This chain uses TRBV19 with TRBJ2-7, with 9 positions matching TRBD1. The CDR3 is made up of 14 amino acids. The ends lost 6 bases at V and 3 bases at J; junction bases unmatched: 6. Germline V gene data show CDR1 as LNHDA and CDR2 as SQIVND (reference sequence). This chain's CDR3 is CASRSTGGVYEQYF. Here the CDR3 DNA reads TGTGCCAGTAGATCAACAGGGGGCGTCTACGAGCAGTACTTC.

The genes are TRBV7-2 and TRBJ2-3, with 7 bases aligning to TRBD1. The CDR3 covers 13 residues. V dropped 2 bases and J dropped 6; count of bases not matched to a gene: 2. Germline V gives CDR1 SGHTA, CDR2 FQGNSA. The CDR3 coding sequence is TGTGCCAGCAGCTTACGCAGGGGGGATACGCAGTATTTT. Translating it yields CASSLRRGDTQYF.

The CDR3 DNA reads TGTGCCAGCAGCCTCGCGGGGTCCCCGGATGGCTACACCTTC. Its protein is CASSLAGSPDGYTF. The chain recombines TRBV7-3 with TRBJ1-2; D is unclear. V shed 5 bases and J shed 6 bases, with 16 bases lying between them. Germline V CDR1 and CDR2: SGHTA, FQGTGA. The CDR3 length is 14 residues.

This sequence joins TRBV5-6 and TRBJ2-7, with 12 bases matching TRBD1. Unmatched junction bases numbered 8, after V lost 3 bases and J lost 4 bases. CDR1 and CDR2 from the germline V gene are SGHDT and YYEEEE. The CDR3 is 16 residues long. The CDR3 DNA reads as TGTGCCAGCAGCTGGAGAGGGGGACAGGGGGCTTACGAGCAGTACTTC. Protein product: CASSWRGGQGAYEQYF. The complete variable domain, with remaining parts taken from reference TRBV5-6 and TRBJ2-7, reads DAGVTQSPTHLIKTRGQQVTLRCSPKSGHDTVSWYQQALGQGPQFIFQYYEEEERQRGNFPDRFSGHQFPNYSSELNVNALLLGDSALYLCASSWRGGQGAYEQYFGPGTRLTVT.

This clone was counted a single time. The CDR3 here is CSVEYIIQGNYGYTF. The CDR3 region has the DNA TGCAGCGTGGAATACATAATACAGGGGAACTATGGCTACACCTTC. V is TRBV29-1 and J is TRBJ1-2, with 7 nucleotides matching TRBD1. The CDR3 runs to 15 residues. V gave up 6 bases and J gave up 2 bases; unmatched junction bases: 12. Looked up from germline, CDR1 is SQVTM and CDR2 is ANQGSEA.

The J gene is TRBJ2-7, the V gene TRBV27; TRBD2 matches 7 bases. After removal of 5 bases from V and 3 bases from J, the junction contained 7 bases not matched to a gene. The CDR3 extends over 14 amino acids. Germline-derived CDR1 and CDR2 are MNHEY and SMNVEV (reference sequence). CDR3 coding DNA: TGTGCCAGCAGTCCCGGACTAGGCGGCTACGAGCAGTACTTC. As protein: CASSPGLGGYEQYF.

The gene calls are TRBV19 and TRBJ1-1; 10 bases are shared with TRBD1. Trimming at V came to 4 bases and at J to 6 bases, leaving 8 bases not matched to a gene. Per the germline V gene, CDR1 is LNHDA and CDR2 is SQIVND (reference sequence). The CDR3 is 15 residues long. CDR3 loop: CASSTSDRGRPEAFF. In nucleotides, the CDR3 is TGTGCCAGTAGTACCTCCGACAGGGGGCGTCCTGAAGCTTTCTTT.

Comments on this clone: Other DNA sequences in this sample translate to the same CDR3. The chain links TRBV5-1 to TRBJ2-1; 8 positions match TRBD2. CDR1 is SGHRS and CDR2 is YFSETQ in the germline V gene. With V trimmed by 6 bases and J by 4 bases, 6 bases remained unmatched. The CDR3 is 14 residues long. The CDR3 sequence is CASTLAGGYNEQFF. The CDR3 coding sequence is TGCGCCAGCACGTTGGCGGGGGGATACAATGAGCAGTTCTTC.

This clone is judged large. The rearrangement joins TRBV6-6 to TRBJ1-1; D remains unclear. With 7 bases removed from V and 7 bases from J, the gap between germline ends came to 13 bases. The CDR3 contains 12 residues. Germline V gives CDR1 MNHNY, CDR2 SVGAGI (reference sequence). CDR3 bases: TGTGCCAGCAACGAAGACAAACGTGAAGCTTTCTTT. It translates to CASNEDKREAFF.

The V gene is TRBV4-2, the J gene TRBJ1-2, with 10 bases identical to TRBD1. Germline assignment: CDR1 LGHNA and CDR2 YNFKEQ. The CDR3 runs 15 residues. Germline trimming cut 0 bases from V and 6 bases from J; bases unmatched to any gene: 4. The CDR3 here is CASSQDDRGHDGYTF. The CDR3 coding sequence is TGTGCCAGCAGCCAAGATGACAGGGGGCATGATGGCTACACCTTC.

This sequence joins TRBV5-1 and TRBJ1-2; the D is unclear. Germline CDR1 and CDR2: SGHRS and YFSETQ. The CDR3 contains 14 residues. Trimming removed 4 bases from V and 4 bases from J, with 14 bases in between. CDR3 residues: CASSPEAGVYGYTF. The CDR3 coding sequence is TGCGCCAGCAGCCCCGAGGCGGGTGTCTATGGCTACACCTTC.

The chain joins TRBV9 to TRBJ2-5; D is ambiguous. This CDR3 region has 13 residues. V lost 0 bases and J lost 2, with 5 bases in between. Germline CDR1 SGDLS, CDR2 YYNGEE. The CDR3 is CASSVGAQETQYF. In nucleotides, the CDR3 is TGTGCCAGCAGCGTAGGAGCACAAGAGACCCAGTACTTC.

The chain joins TRBV9 to TRBJ1-1, with a tentative D call TRBD1 (5 bases). Trimming left V 4 bases short and J 3 bases short, with 10 bases between. There are 13 residues in the CDR3. Germline values: CDR1 SGDLS, CDR2 YYNGEE. This chain's CDR3 is CASSPRQYTEAFF. As DNA, the CDR3 is TGTGCCAGCAGCCCCCGACAGTACACTGAAGCTTTCTTT.

The CDR3 loop is CASSPLASGGSGTQYF. CDR3 DNA: TGTGCCAGCTCCCCCCTTGCTAGCGGGGGGTCTGGTACGCAGTATTTT. This chain joins TRBV18 and TRBJ2-3; 11 nucleotides line up with TRBD2. CDR1 is KGHSH, CDR2 LQKENI, per germline. The CDR3 spans 16 residues. The V gene end was trimmed by 6 bases and the J gene end by 8 bases; junction bases not matched to a gene: 13.

This chain links TRBV13 with TRBJ2-7, with D maybe TRBD2 (6 bases). Germline V CDR1 and CDR2: PRHDT, FYEKMQ (reference sequence). The CDR3 extends over 15 amino acids. V was shortened by 3 bases and J by 1 base, with 13 bases between the two germline ends. CDR3 sequence: CASSFGGEISYEQYF. The CDR3 DNA follows: TGTGCCAGCAGCTTCGGAGGGGAAATTTCCTACGAGCAGTACTTC.

V and J are TRBV7-3 and TRBJ2-5; D is perhaps TRBD1 (6 bases). V lost 8 bases to trimming and J lost 2 bases, with 18 bases between them. The germline gives CDR1 SGHTA, CDR2 FQGTGA. The length of the CDR3 is 15 residues. The DNA for the CDR3 is TGTGCCAGCGCCCCCGAGGCAGGGGCTCAAGAGACCCAGTACTTC. It encodes CASAPEAGAQETQYF.

The rearrangement uses TRBV7-8 and TRBJ2-5; perhaps TRBD1 as D (5 bases). The CDR3 runs to 15 residues. Germline V gene data show CDR1 as SGHVS and CDR2 as FQNEAQ. Trimming cost V 1 base and J 3 bases, with 12 bases left between them. CDR3 sequence reads: CASSLVLGREETQYF. CDR3 nucleotide sequence: TGTGCCAGCAGCTTAGTTCTCGGCAGGGAAGAGACCCAGTACTTC.

The chain recombines TRBV7-8 with TRBJ2-1; tentative D call: TRBD2 (7 bases). The CDR3 contains 16 residues. CDR1 is SGHVS, CDR2 FQNEAQ, per germline. Trimming cost V 5 bases and J 0 bases, with 14 bases left between them. The CDR3 DNA follows: TGTGCCAGCAGCCCCCAAGGGGGGGCCTCCTACAATGAGCAGTTCTTC. It specifies CASSPQGGASYNEQFF.